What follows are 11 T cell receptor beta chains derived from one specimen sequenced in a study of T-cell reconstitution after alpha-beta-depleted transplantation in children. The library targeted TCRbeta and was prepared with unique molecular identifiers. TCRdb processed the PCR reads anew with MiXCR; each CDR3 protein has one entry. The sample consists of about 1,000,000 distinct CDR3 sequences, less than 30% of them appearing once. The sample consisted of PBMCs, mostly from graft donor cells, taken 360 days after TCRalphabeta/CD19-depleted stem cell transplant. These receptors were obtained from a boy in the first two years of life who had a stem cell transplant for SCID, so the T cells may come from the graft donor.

Here the CDR3 DNA reads TGCGCCAGCAGCTTGATGCCAGAGAACACTGAAGCTTTCTTT. Translated, it gives CASSLMPENTEAFF. The chain carries TRBV5-1 and TRBJ1-1; D call uncertain. The CDR3 sequence is 14 residues long. Germline V gene data show CDR1 as SGHRS and CDR2 as YFSETQ. Trimming removed 1 base at V and 1 base at J, with 8 bases between.

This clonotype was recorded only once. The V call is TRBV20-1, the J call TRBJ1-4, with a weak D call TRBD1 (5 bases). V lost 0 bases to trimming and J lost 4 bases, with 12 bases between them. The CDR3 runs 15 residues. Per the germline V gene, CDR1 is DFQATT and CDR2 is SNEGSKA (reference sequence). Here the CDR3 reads CSARDRRGNNEKLFF. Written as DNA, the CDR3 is TGCAGTGCTAGAGATCGGAGGGGCAATAATGAAAAACTGTTTTTT.

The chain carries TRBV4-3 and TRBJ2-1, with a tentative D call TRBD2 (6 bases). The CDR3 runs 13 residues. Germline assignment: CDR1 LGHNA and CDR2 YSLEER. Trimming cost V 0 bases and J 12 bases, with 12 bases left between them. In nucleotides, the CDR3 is TGCGCCAGCAGCCAAGATTGGGGGGACGGGCAGTTCTTC. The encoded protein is CASSQDWGDGQFF.

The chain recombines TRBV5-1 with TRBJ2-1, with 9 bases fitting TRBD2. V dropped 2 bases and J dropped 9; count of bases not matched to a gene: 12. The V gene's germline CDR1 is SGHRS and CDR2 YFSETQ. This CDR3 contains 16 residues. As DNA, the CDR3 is TGCGCCAGCAGCTTCCGAAGCGGGGGGCCCCTCGCTGAGCAGTTCTTC. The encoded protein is CASSFRSGGPLAEQFF.

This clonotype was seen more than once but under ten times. The CDR3 protein is CASSLELWPETQYF. CDR3 nucleotides: TGTGCCAGCAGTTTAGAGTTATGGCCGGAGACCCAGTACTTC. This rearrangement joins TRBV12-3 or TRBV12-4 to TRBJ2-5; no definite D call. This CDR3 spans 14 amino acids. V was pared by 1 base and J by 5 bases, with 11 bases between.

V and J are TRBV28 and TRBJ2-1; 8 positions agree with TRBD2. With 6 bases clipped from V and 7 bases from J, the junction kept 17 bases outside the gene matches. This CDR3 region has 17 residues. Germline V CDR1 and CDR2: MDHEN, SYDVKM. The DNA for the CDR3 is TGTGCCAGCAGCGGGGGGGTAGGGACTGGAGAGTGGAATGAGCAGTTCTTC. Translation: CASSGGVGTGEWNEQFF.

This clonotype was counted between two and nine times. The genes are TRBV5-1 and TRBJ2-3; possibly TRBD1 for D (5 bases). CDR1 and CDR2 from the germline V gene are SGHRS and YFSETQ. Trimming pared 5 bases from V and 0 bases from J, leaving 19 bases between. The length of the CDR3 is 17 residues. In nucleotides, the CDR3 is TGCGCCAGCAGGACGACATGGACAAGAGCTAGCACAGATACGCAGTATTTT. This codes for CASRTTWTRASTDTQYF.

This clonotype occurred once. The CDR3 sequence is CASSTRDKEETQYF. The CDR3 DNA reads as TGTGCCAGCAGCACCCGGGACAAAGAAGAGACCCAGTACTTC. The chain is built from TRBV5-6 and TRBJ2-5; D perhaps matches TRBD1 (6 bases). V was pared by 4 bases and J by 3 bases, with 13 bases between. The CDR3 contains 14 residues. Germline V CDR1 and CDR2: SGHDT, YYEEEE.

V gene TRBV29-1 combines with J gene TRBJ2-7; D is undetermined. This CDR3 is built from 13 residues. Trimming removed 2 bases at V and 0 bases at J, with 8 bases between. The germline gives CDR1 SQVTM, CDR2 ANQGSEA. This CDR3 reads CSVETSSSYEQYF. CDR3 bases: TGCAGCGTTGAAACTTCCAGCTCCTACGAGCAGTACTTC.

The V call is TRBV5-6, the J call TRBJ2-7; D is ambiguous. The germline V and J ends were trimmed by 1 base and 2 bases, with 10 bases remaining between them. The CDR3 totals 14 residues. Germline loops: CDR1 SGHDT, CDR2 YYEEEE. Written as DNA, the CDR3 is TGTGCCAGCAGCTTGAGGGCTATCCCCTACGAGCAGTACTTC. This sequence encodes CASSLRAIPYEQYF.

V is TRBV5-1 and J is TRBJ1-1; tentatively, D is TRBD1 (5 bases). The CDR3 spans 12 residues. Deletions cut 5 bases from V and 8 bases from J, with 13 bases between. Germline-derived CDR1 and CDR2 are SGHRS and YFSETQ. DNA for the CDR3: TGCGCCAGCAGTCCCTCCCGGGACGAAGCTTTCTTT. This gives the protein CASSPSRDEAFF.